A single T cell receptor beta chain is shown here with its context. The data were taken from a study of preoperative IRX-2 immunotherapy in early breast cancer. Some clones are missing from TCRdb's copy, which holds only in-frame ones; the method was immunoSEQ multiplex PCR. The data hold roughly 93,000 clones, with just over 85% observed a single time. CDR3 size: 18 residues. Trimming removed 4 bases from V and 7 bases from J, with 26 bases in between. This sample's treatment: preoperative locoregional IRX-2 cytokine immunotherapy. This phase Ib study tested locoregional IRX-2 cytokine immunotherapy given before surgery.

The V gene is TRBV7-1, the J gene TRBJ1-5, with D tentatively TRBD1 (6 bases). TRBV7-1 is recorded as an ORF, its role being uncertain. The source is a human donor with breast cancer. The specimen was tumor tissue, collected after IRX-2 immunotherapy. CDR3 DNA sequence: TGTGCCAGCAGCTTAAAAAACAGGGAGCACAGGGATGGACAGCCCCAGCATTTT. Encoded protein: CASSLKNREHRDGQPQHF.